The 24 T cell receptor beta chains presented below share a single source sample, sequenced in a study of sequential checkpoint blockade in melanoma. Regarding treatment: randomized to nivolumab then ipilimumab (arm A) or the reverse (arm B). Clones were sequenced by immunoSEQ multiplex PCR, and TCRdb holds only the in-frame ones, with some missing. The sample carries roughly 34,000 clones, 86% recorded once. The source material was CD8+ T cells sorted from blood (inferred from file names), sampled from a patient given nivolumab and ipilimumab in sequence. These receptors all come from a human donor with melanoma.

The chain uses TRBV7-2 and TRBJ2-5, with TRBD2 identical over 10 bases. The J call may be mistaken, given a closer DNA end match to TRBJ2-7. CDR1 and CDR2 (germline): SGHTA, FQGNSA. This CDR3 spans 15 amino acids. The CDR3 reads CASSFLAGATYEQYF. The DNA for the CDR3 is TGTGCCAGCAGCTTTCTAGCGGGAGCAACCTACGAGCAGTACTTC.

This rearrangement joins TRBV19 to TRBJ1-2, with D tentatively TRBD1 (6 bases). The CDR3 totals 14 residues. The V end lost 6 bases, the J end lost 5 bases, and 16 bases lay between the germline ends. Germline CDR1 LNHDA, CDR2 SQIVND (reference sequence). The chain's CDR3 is CASSGQWVAYGYTF. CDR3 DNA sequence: TGTGCCAGTAGCGGACAGTGGGTGGCTTATGGCTACACCTTC. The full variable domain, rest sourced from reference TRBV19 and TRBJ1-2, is DGGITQSPKYLFRKEGQNVTLSCEQNLNHDAMYWYRQDPGQGLRLIYYSQIVNDFQKGDIAEGYSVSREKKESFPLTVTSAQKNPTAFYLCASSGQWVAYGYTFGSGTRLTVV.

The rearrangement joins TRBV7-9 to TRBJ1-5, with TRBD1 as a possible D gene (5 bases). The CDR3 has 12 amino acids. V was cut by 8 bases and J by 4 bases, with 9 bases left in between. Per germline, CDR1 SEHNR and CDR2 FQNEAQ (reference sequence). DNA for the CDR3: TGTGCCAGCGGGGGGACTAATCAGCCCCAGCATTTT. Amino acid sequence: CASGGTNQPQHF. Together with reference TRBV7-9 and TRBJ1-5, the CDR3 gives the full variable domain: DTGVSQNPRHKITKRGQNVTFRCDPISEHNRLYWYRQTLGQGPEFLTYFQNEAQLEKSRLLSDRFSAERPKGSFSTLEIQRTEQGDSAMYLCASGGTNQPQHFGDGTRLSIL.

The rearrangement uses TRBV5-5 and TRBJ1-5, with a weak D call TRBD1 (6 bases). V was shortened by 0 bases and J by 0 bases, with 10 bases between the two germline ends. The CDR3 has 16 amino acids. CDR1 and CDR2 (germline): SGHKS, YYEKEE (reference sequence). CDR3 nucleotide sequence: TGTGCCAGCAGCTTGGTCTCGGACAGTAGCAATCAGCCCCAGCATTTT. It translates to CASSLVSDSSNQPQHF.

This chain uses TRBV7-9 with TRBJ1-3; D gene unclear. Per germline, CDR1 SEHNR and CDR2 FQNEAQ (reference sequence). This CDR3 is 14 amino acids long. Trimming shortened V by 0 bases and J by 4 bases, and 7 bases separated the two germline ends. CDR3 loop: CASSLALGGNTIYF. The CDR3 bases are TGTGCCAGCAGCTTAGCTCTTGGCGGAAACACCATATATTTT. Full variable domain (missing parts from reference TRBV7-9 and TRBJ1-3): DTGVSQNPRHKITKRGQNVTFRCDPISEHNRLYWYRQTLGQGPEFLTYFQNEAQLEKSRLLSDRFSAERPKGSFSTLEIQRTEQGDSAMYLCASSLALGGNTIYFGEGSWLTVV.

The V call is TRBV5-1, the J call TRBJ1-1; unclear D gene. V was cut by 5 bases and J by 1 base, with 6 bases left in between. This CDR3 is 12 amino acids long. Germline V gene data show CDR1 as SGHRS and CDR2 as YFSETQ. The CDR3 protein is CASRAQNTEAFF. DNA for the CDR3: TGCGCCAGCAGGGCTCAGAACACTGAAGCTTTCTTT.

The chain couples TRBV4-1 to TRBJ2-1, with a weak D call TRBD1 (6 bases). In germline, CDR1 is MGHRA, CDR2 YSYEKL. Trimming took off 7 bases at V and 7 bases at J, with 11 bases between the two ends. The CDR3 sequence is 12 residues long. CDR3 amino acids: CASTGGGNEQFF. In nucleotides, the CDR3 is TGCGCCAGCACTGGGGGCGGGAATGAGCAGTTCTTC.

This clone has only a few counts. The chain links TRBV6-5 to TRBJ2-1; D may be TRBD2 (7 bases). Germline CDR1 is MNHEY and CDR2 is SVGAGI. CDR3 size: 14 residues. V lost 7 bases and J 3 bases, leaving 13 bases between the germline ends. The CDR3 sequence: CASNGGGHYNEQFF. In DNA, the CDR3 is TGTGCCAGCAATGGCGGGGGACACTACAATGAGCAGTTCTTC.

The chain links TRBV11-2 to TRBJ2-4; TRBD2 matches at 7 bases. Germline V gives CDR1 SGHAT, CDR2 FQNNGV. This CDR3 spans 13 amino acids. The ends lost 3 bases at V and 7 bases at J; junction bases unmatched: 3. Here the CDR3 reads CASSLTSWNIQYF. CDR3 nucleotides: TGTGCCAGCAGCTTGACTAGCTGGAACATTCAGTACTTC.

This CDR3 reads CASSSYGARNTGELFF. The CDR3 DNA reads as TGTGCCAGCAGTTCATATGGGGCCAGGAACACCGGGGAGCTGTTTTTT. The chain carries TRBV27 and TRBJ2-2, with D possibly matching TRBD1 (5 bases). V lost 4 bases to trimming and J lost 1 base, with 13 bases between them. The CDR3 runs to 16 residues. Per germline, CDR1 MNHEY and CDR2 SMNVEV (reference sequence).

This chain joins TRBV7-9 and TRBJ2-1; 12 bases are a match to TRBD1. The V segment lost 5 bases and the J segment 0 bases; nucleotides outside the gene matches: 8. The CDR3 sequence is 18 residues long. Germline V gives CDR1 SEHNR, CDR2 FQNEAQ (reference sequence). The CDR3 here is CASSPGTGGEFSYNEQFF. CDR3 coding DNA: TGTGCCAGCAGCCCCGGGACAGGGGGCGAATTCTCCTACAATGAGCAGTTCTTC.

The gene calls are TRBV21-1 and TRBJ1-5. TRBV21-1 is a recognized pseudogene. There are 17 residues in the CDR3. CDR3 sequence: CASSAYIATWHHQPQHF. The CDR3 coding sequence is TGTGCCAGCAGTGCGTACATAGCTACATGGCATCATCAGCCCCAGCATTTT.

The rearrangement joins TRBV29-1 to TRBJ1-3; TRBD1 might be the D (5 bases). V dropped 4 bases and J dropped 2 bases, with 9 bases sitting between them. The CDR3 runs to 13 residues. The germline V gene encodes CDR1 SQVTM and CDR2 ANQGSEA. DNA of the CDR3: TGCAGCGTTGCGGCAGGGACTGGAAACACCATATATTTT. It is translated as CSVAAGTGNTIYF. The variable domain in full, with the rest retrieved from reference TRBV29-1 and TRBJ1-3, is SAVISQKPSRDICQRGTSLTIQCQVDSQVTMMFWYRQQPGQSLTLIATANQGSEATYESGFVIDKFPISRPNLTFSTLTVSNMSPEDSSIYLCSVAAGTGNTIYFGEGSWLTVV.

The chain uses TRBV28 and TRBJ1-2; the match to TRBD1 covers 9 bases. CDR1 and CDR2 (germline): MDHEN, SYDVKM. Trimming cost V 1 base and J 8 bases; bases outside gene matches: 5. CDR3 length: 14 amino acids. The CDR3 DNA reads TGTGCCAGCAGTTTATACAGGGGGCGGGGAGGCTACACCTTC. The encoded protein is CASSLYRGRGGYTF.

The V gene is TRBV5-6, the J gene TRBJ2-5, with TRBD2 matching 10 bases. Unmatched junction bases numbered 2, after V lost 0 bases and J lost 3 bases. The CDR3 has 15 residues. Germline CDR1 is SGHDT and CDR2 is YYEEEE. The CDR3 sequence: CASSLGGLAEETQYF. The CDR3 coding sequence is TGTGCCAGCAGCTTGGGCGGACTAGCGGAAGAGACCCAGTACTTC.

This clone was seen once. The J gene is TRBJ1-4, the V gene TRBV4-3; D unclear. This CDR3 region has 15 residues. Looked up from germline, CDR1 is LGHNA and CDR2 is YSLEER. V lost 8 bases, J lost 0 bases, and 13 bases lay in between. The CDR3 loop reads CASGPTGATNEKLFF. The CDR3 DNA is TGCGCCAGCGGCCCTACCGGGGCAACTAATGAAAAACTGTTTTTT.

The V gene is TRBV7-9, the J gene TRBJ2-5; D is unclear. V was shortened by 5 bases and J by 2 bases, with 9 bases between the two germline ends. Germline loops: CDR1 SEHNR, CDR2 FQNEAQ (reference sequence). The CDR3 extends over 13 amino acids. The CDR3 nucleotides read TGTGCCAGCAGCGGCGGTGGGCAAGAGACCCAGTACTTC. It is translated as CASSGGGQETQYF. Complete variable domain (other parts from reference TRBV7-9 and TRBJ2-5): DTGVSQNPRHKITKRGQNVTFRCDPISEHNRLYWYRQTLGQGPEFLTYFQNEAQLEKSRLLSDRFSAERPKGSFSTLEIQRTEQGDSAMYLCASSGGGQETQYFGPGTRLLVL.

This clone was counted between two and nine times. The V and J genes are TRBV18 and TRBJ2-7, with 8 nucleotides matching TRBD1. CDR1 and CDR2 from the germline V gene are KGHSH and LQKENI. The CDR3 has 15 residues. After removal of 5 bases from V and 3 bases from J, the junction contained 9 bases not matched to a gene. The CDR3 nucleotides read TGTGCCAGCTCATCTGGACAGGGCCTCGACTACGAGCAGTACTTC. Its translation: CASSSGQGLDYEQYF.

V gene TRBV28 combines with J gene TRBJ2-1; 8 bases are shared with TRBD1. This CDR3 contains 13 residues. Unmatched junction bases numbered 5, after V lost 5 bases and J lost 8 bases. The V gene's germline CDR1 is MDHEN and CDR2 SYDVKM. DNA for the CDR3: TGTGCCAGCAGTCCAGGGACAGGATATGAGCAGTTCTTC. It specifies CASSPGTGYEQFF.

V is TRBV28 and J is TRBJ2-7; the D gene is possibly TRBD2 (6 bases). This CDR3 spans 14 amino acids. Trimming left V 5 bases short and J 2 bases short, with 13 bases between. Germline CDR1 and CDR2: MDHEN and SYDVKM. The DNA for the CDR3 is TGTGCCAGCAGTCCAATCGGGGGAACCTACGAGCAGTACTTC. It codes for CASSPIGGTYEQYF.

CDR3 DNA sequence: TGTGCCAGCAGAAATCCTAGCGGGGGCCTTTCCTCCTACAATGAGCAGTTCTTC. Its translation is CASRNPSGGLSSYNEQFF. The chain joins TRBV7-2 to TRBJ2-1; 10 bases align to TRBD2. Germline trimming cut 6 bases from V and 0 bases from J; bases unmatched to any gene: 11. Germline-derived CDR1 and CDR2 are SGHTA and FQGNSA. The CDR3 sequence is 18 residues long. Drawing the rest from reference TRBV7-2 and TRBJ2-1, the complete variable domain is GAGVSQSPSNKVTEKGKDVELRCDPISGHTALYWYRQSLGQGLEFLIYFQGNSAPDKSGLPSDRFSAERTGGSVSTLTIQRTQQEDSAVYLCASRNPSGGLSSYNEQFFGPGTRLTVL.

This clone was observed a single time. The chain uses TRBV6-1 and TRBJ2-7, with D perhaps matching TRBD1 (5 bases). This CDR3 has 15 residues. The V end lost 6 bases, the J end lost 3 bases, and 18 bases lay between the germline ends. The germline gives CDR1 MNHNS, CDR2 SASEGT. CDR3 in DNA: TGTGCCAGCAGCCCCTTCTTGGGGCCCATCTACGAGCAGTACTTC. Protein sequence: CASSPFLGPIYEQYF.

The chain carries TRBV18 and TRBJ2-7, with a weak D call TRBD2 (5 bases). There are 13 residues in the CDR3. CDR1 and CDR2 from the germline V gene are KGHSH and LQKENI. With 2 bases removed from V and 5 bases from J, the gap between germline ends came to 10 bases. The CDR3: CASSPMGAHEQYF. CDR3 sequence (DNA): TGTGCCAGCTCACCAATGGGAGCCCACGAGCAGTACTTC.

CDR3: CASSDGQGYEKLFF. The CDR3 region has the DNA TGCGCCAGCAGCGACGGACAGGGATATGAAAAACTGTTTTTT. V gene TRBV5-1 combines with J gene TRBJ1-4; TRBD1 aligns across 8 bases. Losses at the gene ends were 4 bases for V and 6 bases for J; bases not matched to a gene: 5. The germline gives CDR1 SGHRS, CDR2 YFSETQ. The CDR3 runs 14 residues.